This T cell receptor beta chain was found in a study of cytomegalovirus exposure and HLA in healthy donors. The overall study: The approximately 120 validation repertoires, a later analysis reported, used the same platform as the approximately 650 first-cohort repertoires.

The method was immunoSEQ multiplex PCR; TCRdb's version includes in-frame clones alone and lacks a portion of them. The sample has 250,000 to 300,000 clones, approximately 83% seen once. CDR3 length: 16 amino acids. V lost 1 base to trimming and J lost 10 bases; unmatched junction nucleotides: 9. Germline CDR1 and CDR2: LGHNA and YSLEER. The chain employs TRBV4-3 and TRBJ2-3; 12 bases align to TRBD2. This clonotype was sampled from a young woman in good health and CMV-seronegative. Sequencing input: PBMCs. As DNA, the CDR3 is TGCGCCAGCAGCCAAGGTCCTAGCGGGGGGGCCGGGCCGCAGTATTTT. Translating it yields CASSQGPSGGAGPQYF.